This is a list of T cell receptor beta chains from one sample in a study of cytomegalovirus exposure and HLA in healthy donors. Repertoires were generated with immunoSEQ multiplex PCR, while TCRdb's copy carries only in-frame clones and drops some. This table has some 170,000 clones, 80% appearing once. The material sequenced was PBMCs. These receptor sequences come from a man aged 18 to 29 in good health and CMV-seropositive. Both conserved end residues are part of each CDR3.

v_call cdr3_aa
TRBV11-2 CASSLDPDRGYEQYF
TRBV4-2 CASSQDWTGGTEAFF
TRBV11-2 CASSLSSGGPRVEQFF
TRBV2 CASSNDRGAEQYF
TRBV6-4 CASSEGGADTQYF
TRBV28 CASSFRTGGNEQFF
TRBV19 CASSEANQPQHF
TRBV2 CASSGRGNTGELFF
TRBV4-3 CASSAGQVMTEAFF
TRBV25-1 CASSQGVDEQYF
TRBV28 CASRSGFPSYEQYF
TRBV18 CASSRLAGASNTGELFF
TRBV7-9 CASSLGRGNQPQHF
TRBV7-2 CASSFGGGQSTDTQYF
TRBV2 CASTQTGAGNTIYF
TRBV5-6 CASSLVVGTGRYTGELFF
TRBV7-9 CASSPTKREGGGTDTQYF
TRBV18 CASSRAQGADEQYF
TRBV5-1 CASSAGLPEQYF
TRBV28 CASTQRTDASTDTQYF
TRBV10-2 CASSGQANEKLFF
TRBV5-1 CASSSGQANTEAFF
TRBV9 CASGTGPKAFF
TRBV29-1 CSVEDLRAVQDNEQFF
TRBV6-4 CASSDRSSSTDTQYF